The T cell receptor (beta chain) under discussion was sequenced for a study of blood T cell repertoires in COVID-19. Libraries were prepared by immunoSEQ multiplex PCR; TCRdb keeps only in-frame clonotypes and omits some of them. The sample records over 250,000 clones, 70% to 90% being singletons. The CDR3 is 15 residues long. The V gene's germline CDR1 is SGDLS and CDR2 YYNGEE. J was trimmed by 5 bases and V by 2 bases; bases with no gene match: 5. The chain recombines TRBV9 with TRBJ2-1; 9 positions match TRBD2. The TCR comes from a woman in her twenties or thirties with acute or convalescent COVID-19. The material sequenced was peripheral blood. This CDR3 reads CASSVSGSPHNEQFF. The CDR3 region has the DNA TGTGCCAGCAGCGTTAGCGGGAGCCCCCACAATGAGCAGTTCTTC.